This TCR beta chain was documented in a study of metastatic and nonmetastatic thyroid tumors. Whole-study context: Repertoire comparisons spanned blood and tumor or nodule tissue from malignant and benign thyroid patients.

TCRdb redid the clone calls on the PCR reads using MiXCR. The profile shows 6,400 or so clones, around 29% of them singletons. Not a single patient had been given any form of treatment at any point before undergoing thyroid surgery. This clone has just a few counts. The antigen remains unidentified. The germline V gene has CDR1 MNHNS and CDR2 SASEGT. This CDR3 spans 15 amino acids. Trimming took 5 bases from V and 1 from J, leaving 11 bases between them. The study's findings and limits: Versus benign nodules, malignant thyroid tumors reportedly had significantly higher TCR beta diversity, in blood and tumor.

This clonotype originated in a female donor with papillary thyroid cancer or a benign thyroid nodule (not recorded which). Some clones in this sample may be carry-over from other donors' samples. The chain links TRBV6-1 to TRBJ2-2; D is perhaps TRBD2 (6 bases). Sequencing was done on a sample of tumor tissue. CDR3 residues: CASSPGTWNTGELFF. In DNA form, the CDR3 reads TGTGCCAGCAGTCCCGGGACTTGGAACACCGGGGAGCTGTTTTTT.